The 30 T cell receptor beta chains listed next were all sequenced from one sample in a study of response to subunit inactivated influenza vaccine. A single record per CDR3 protein comes from TCRdb applying MiXCR to the RT-PCR reads. Here the sample spans over 650,000 distinct CDR3 sequences, 15% to 20% being singletons. Specimen: PBMCs from blood, collected less than 6 days after vaccination. All receptors derive from a man in his forties or fifties who received an inactivated influenza vaccine.

The chain couples TRBV18 to TRBJ2-5, with D possibly matching TRBD1 (5 bases). From germline, CDR1 is KGHSH and CDR2 LQKENI. Deletions cut 0 bases from V and 2 bases from J, with 7 bases between. This CDR3 comprises 14 residues. CDR3 nucleotides: TGTGCCAGCTCACCACCATGGACACAAGAGACCCAGTACTTC. Protein product: CASSPPWTQETQYF.

For the CDR3, the DNA is TGCGCCAGCAGCCAAGAATTAACGGGACGTGAAAAACTGTTTTTT. This codes for CASSQELTGREKLFF. The chain recombines TRBV4-3 with TRBJ1-4; weak D call: TRBD1 (5 bases). The length of the CDR3 is 15 residues. V was pared by 0 bases and J by 7 bases, with 12 bases between. The V gene's germline CDR1 is LGHNA and CDR2 YSLEER.

This clonotype was observed at least ten times. The genes are TRBV7-2 and TRBJ2-3, with D uncertain. The V end was cut by 1 base, the J end by 5 bases, with 7 bases between. The CDR3 loop spans 13 amino acids. The V gene's germline CDR1 is SGHTA and CDR2 FQGNSA. CDR3 nucleotides: TGTGCCAGCAGCTTAGAGCGTATAGATACGCAGTATTTT. Its protein is CASSLERIDTQYF. The variable domain in full, completed from reference TRBV7-2 and TRBJ2-3, reads GAGVSQSPSNKVTEKGKDVELRCDPISGHTALYWYRQSLGQGLEFLIYFQGNSAPDKSGLPSDRFSAERTGGSVSTLTIQRTQQEDSAVYLCASSLERIDTQYFGPGTRLTVL.

There are a few counts of this clonotype. The CDR3 sequence is CASSAYVGTSGNTIYF. The CDR3 nucleotides are TGTGCCAGCAGTGCTTACGTAGGGACCTCTGGAAACACCATATATTTT. The chain combines TRBV2 with TRBJ1-3, with D tentatively TRBD1 (5 bases). The CDR3 spans 16 residues. CDR1 SNHLY and CDR2 FYNNEI come from the germline V gene. The germline V and J ends were trimmed by 4 bases and 0 bases, with 13 bases remaining between them.

This clonotype was counted only a few times. The chain is built from TRBV6-1 and TRBJ1-5; D is perhaps TRBD1 (6 bases). CDR3 length equals 17 residues. Trimming cost V 9 bases and J 2 bases, with 23 bases left between them. In germline, CDR1 is MNHNS, CDR2 SASEGT. The DNA of the CDR3 is TGTGCCAGTTCTACCAGAAAGGGGGTGGACGGCAATCAGCCCCAGCATTTT. Residues: CASSTRKGVDGNQPQHF.

The rearrangement joins TRBV2 to TRBJ2-3; 16 bases align to TRBD2. The length of the CDR3 is 18 residues. Germline V CDR1 and CDR2: SNHLY, FYNNEI. For the CDR3, the DNA is TGTACCTTCACGGCGGGACTAGCGGGAGGGAATCCCACAGATACGCAGTATTTT. Translation gives CTFTAGLAGGNPTDTQYF.

The rearrangement links TRBV5-6 to TRBJ2-3; 7 nucleotides align to TRBD2. V lost 5 bases to trimming and J lost 1 base; unmatched junction nucleotides: 13. This CDR3 region has 17 residues. Germline-derived CDR1 and CDR2 are SGHDT and YYEEEE. The CDR3 coding sequence is TGTGCCAGCAGGAAAGCGGGGCCCTTCGGTGGCACAGATACGCAGTATTTT. It is translated as CASRKAGPFGGTDTQYF.

Only a few counts were recorded for this clonotype. For the CDR3, the DNA is TGTGCCAGCAGACCTACAGGGGTTCTCAACTTCTACGAGCAGTACTTC. Its protein is CASRPTGVLNFYEQYF. The chain couples TRBV5-6 to TRBJ2-7; 7 bases line up with TRBD1. Germline CDR1 reads SGHDT; CDR2 reads YYEEEE. The CDR3 is 16 residues long. Trimming took 5 bases from V and 3 from J; bases not matched to a gene: 14.

The table lists this clonotype with a few counts. The CDR3, as DNA: TGCAGTGCTAGTTCGGGCAGGATCATGAACACTGAAGCTTTCTTT. This translates into CSASSGRIMNTEAFF. The chain uses TRBV20-1 and TRBJ1-1; D call uncertain. Trimming took 3 bases from V and 0 from J, leaving 14 bases between them. Germline V gene data show CDR1 as DFQATT and CDR2 as SNEGSKA (reference sequence). This CDR3 contains 15 residues.

This clonotype was detected many times. The chain has TRBV12-3 or TRBV12-4 and TRBJ2-1; 7 bases match TRBD2. This CDR3 is 15 amino acids long. The junction had 9 bases not matched to a gene; V was cut back by 7 bases and J by 3 bases. The CDR3 nucleotides are TGTGCCAGCAAGGGTGGGCGGGGGAGCTACAATGAGCAGTTCTTC. Protein product: CASKGGRGSYNEQFF.

CDR3 residues: CASSQFYTDLGEKLFF. In DNA form, the CDR3 reads TGCGCCAGCAGCCAATTCTACACCGACCTAGGGGAAAAACTGTTTTTT. This chain joins TRBV4-3 and TRBJ1-4; no firm D call. CDR3 length equals 16 residues. Deletions cut 2 bases from V and 8 bases from J, with 18 bases between. Looked up from germline, CDR1 is LGHNA and CDR2 is YSLEER.

This clonotype was counted ten times or more. The rearrangement links TRBV12-3 or TRBV12-4 to TRBJ2-1, with 9 bases identical to TRBD2. Losses at the gene ends were 3 bases for V and 7 bases for J; bases not matched to a gene: 4. The CDR3 loop spans 14 amino acids. The chain's CDR3 is CASSFSGSLNEQFF. CDR3 DNA sequence: TGTGCCAGCAGTTTTAGCGGGAGTTTAAATGAGCAGTTCTTC.

This clonotype was detected only a few times. J is TRBJ2-2 and V is TRBV7-9; D is unresolved. Germline V gives CDR1 SEHNR, CDR2 FQNEAQ (reference sequence). Trimming removed 3 bases at V and 7 bases at J, with 6 bases between. This CDR3 region has 12 residues. The CDR3 nucleotides read TGTGCCAGCAGCTTTAGTTTCGGGGAGCTGTTTTTT. Translation gives CASSFSFGELFF.

V usage is TRBV20-1 and J usage is TRBJ2-7; D is ambiguous. Germline loops: CDR1 DFQATT, CDR2 SNEGSKA (reference sequence). This CDR3 is built from 16 residues. V gave up 0 bases and J gave up 1 base, with 16 bases separating them. The CDR3: CSARDVSITWSYEQYF. The DNA of the CDR3 is TGCAGTGCTAGAGACGTCTCAATAACCTGGTCCTACGAGCAGTACTTC.

This clonotype was recorded many times. The rearrangement joins TRBV12-3 or TRBV12-4 to TRBJ1-2, with a tentative D call TRBD1 (5 bases). The length of the CDR3 is 13 residues. Deletions cut 3 bases from V and 3 bases from J, with 8 bases between. The DNA of the CDR3 is TGTGCCAGCAGTTTGGGGCAGGACTATGGCTACACCTTC. Protein sequence: CASSLGQDYGYTF.

The chain carries TRBV12-3 or TRBV12-4 and TRBJ2-1; D is possibly TRBD1 (6 bases). With 8 bases removed from V and 4 bases from J, the gap between germline ends came to 9 bases. This CDR3 is 12 amino acids long. This chain's CDR3 is CASATGYNEQFF. CDR3 sequence (DNA): TGTGCCAGCGCGACAGGATACAATGAGCAGTTCTTC.

This chain connects TRBV9 to TRBJ2-1; possible D gene TRBD1, 6 bases. Trimming took off 2 bases at V and 0 bases at J, with 12 bases between the two ends. The germline V gene encodes CDR1 SGDLS and CDR2 YYNGEE. The CDR3 length is 16 residues. The CDR3 region is CASSVRGSGSYNEQFF. DNA for the CDR3: TGTGCCAGCAGCGTCAGGGGTTCGGGCTCCTACAATGAGCAGTTCTTC.

This chain uses TRBV24-1 with TRBJ2-5, with unresolved D. The germline V gene has CDR1 KGHDR and CDR2 SFDVKD. This CDR3 spans 14 amino acids. Trimming removed 6 bases from V and 2 bases from J, with 12 bases in between. This CDR3 is CATSRAESQETQYF. CDR3 nucleotide sequence: TGTGCCACCAGTCGGGCAGAGAGTCAAGAGACCCAGTACTTC.

This chain connects TRBV2 to TRBJ2-2; D might be TRBD1 (5 bases). V lost 7 bases and J 7 bases, leaving 13 bases between the germline ends. The CDR3 has 13 amino acids. Germline CDR1 reads SNHLY; CDR2 reads FYNNEI. The CDR3 DNA is TGTGCCAGCACTGGTCAGGGCGTCGGGGAGCTGTTTTTT. As protein: CASTGQGVGELFF.

This clonotype was recorded a few times. This sequence joins TRBV9 and TRBJ1-3; 8 bases line up with TRBD1. CDR3 size: 15 residues. J gave up 3 bases and V 3 bases, and 5 bases lay outside the gene matches. Per germline, CDR1 SGDLS and CDR2 YYNGEE. This CDR3 is CASSGQGAYGNTIYF. CDR3 sequence (DNA): TGTGCCAGCAGCGGTCAGGGGGCATATGGAAACACCATATATTTT. Filled out from reference TRBV9 and TRBJ1-3, the complete variable domain reads DSGVTQTPKHLITATGQRVTLRCSPRSGDLSVYWYQQSLDQGLQFLIQYYNGEERAKGNILERFSAQQFPDLHSELNLSSLELGDSALYFCASSGQGAYGNTIYFGEGSWLTVV.

This clonotype was counted between two and nine times. The V and J genes are TRBV12-3 or TRBV12-4 and TRBJ1-1; a possible D gene is TRBD1 (5 bases). This CDR3 is 13 amino acids long. Trimming left V 3 bases short and J 8 bases short, with 13 bases between. CDR3 coding DNA: TGTGCCAGCAGTTTTACCGGGACCTCCGAAGCTTTCTTT. Protein: CASSFTGTSEAFF.

This sequence joins TRBV15 and TRBJ2-1; the match to TRBD2 covers 7 bases. Unmatched junction bases numbered 5, after V lost 1 base and J lost 5 bases. The CDR3 is 15 amino acids. Germline-derived CDR1 and CDR2 are LNHNV and YYDKDF (reference sequence). The CDR3 protein is CATSRGGGNDNEQFF. The CDR3 DNA is TGTGCCACCAGCAGAGGGGGGGGTAATGACAATGAGCAGTTCTTC.

The V call is TRBV7-2, the J call TRBJ2-1; TRBD2 matches at 7 bases. V lost 2 bases, J lost 0 bases, and 7 bases stayed unmatched. The CDR3 has 17 residues. Germline CDR1 and CDR2: SGHTA and FQGNSA. The CDR3 DNA reads TGTGCCAGCAGCTTATCTAGCGGCCCAAGCTCCTACAATGAGCAGTTCTTC. This encodes CASSLSSGPSSYNEQFF.

The chain combines TRBV20-1 with TRBJ1-6, with TRBD1 matching over 8 bases. The CDR3 has 15 amino acids. J lost 9 bases, V lost 5 bases, and 12 bases had no gene match. Germline V gene sequence: CDR1 DFQATT, CDR2 SNEGSKA (reference sequence). This CDR3 reads CSAFRQGRVSSPLHF. As DNA, the CDR3 is TGCAGTGCTTTCCGACAGGGGAGGGTTAGTTCACCCCTCCACTTT.

The rearrangement joins TRBV2 to TRBJ2-7; no firm D call. V lost 7 bases, J lost 0 bases, and 7 bases lay in between. The CDR3 covers 12 residues. CDR1 is SNHLY and CDR2 is FYNNEI in the germline V gene. The CDR3 sequence: CASKVISYEQYF. The DNA for the CDR3 is TGTGCCAGCAAGGTGATCTCCTACGAGCAGTACTTC.

This clonotype was counted a few times. The chain has TRBV10-3 and TRBJ2-7; 7 positions agree with TRBD1. The CDR3 spans 14 residues. From germline, CDR1 is ENHRY and CDR2 SYGVKD. V trimming: 7 bases; J trimming: 3 bases; junction bases outside the gene matches: 9. In nucleotides, the CDR3 is TGTGCCATCAAAGGGGGCGCGGAATACTACGAGCAGTACTTC. This sequence encodes CAIKGGAEYYEQYF.

The chain is built from TRBV5-1 and TRBJ2-7; D is possibly TRBD1 (6 bases). V was clipped by 0 bases and J by 0 bases, with 13 bases between them. Germline-derived CDR1 and CDR2 are SGHRS and YFSETQ. CDR3 length equals 16 residues. Written as DNA, the CDR3 is TGCGCCAGCAGCTTGGCCTTGGGGGCAAACTCCTACGAGCAGTACTTC. Amino acid sequence: CASSLALGANSYEQYF.

There are many counts of this clonotype. The chain recombines TRBV5-6 with TRBJ2-1; a weak D match, TRBD1 (5 bases). The CDR3 contains 13 residues. The germline gives CDR1 SGHDT, CDR2 YYEEEE. V dropped 2 bases and J dropped 8 bases, with 11 bases sitting between them. DNA for the CDR3: TGTGCCAGCAGCTTAGGGGTTACGGATGAGCAGTTCTTC. As protein: CASSLGVTDEQFF. Filled out from reference TRBV5-6 and TRBJ2-1, the complete variable domain reads DAGVTQSPTHLIKTRGQQVTLRCSPKSGHDTVSWYQQALGQGPQFIFQYYEEEERQRGNFPDRFSGHQFPNYSSELNVNALLLGDSALYLCASSLGVTDEQFFGPGTRLTVL.

The genes are TRBV6-1 and TRBJ1-1; D perhaps matches TRBD1 (5 bases). The CDR3 loop spans 14 amino acids. V shed 5 bases and J shed 5 bases, with 15 bases lying between them. Germline CDR1 and CDR2: MNHNS and SASEGT. The CDR3 here is CASSSREGMTEAFF. In nucleotides, the CDR3 is TGTGCCAGCAGTAGCCGGGAGGGGATGACTGAAGCTTTCTTT.

This clonotype appeared many times. V and J are TRBV20-1 and TRBJ1-5; 9 bases align to TRBD1. The CDR3 sequence is 15 residues long. V lost 7 bases, J lost 0 bases, and 7 bases stayed unmatched. Germline V gene sequence: CDR1 DFQATT, CDR2 SNEGSKA (reference sequence). This chain's CDR3 is CSVGTGRYSNQPQHF. The CDR3 DNA sequence: TGCAGTGTTGGGACAGGGAGGTATAGCAATCAGCCCCAGCATTTT.